A selection of T cell receptor beta chains follows, all from one sample in a study of Ad26.COV2.S vaccination and SARS-CoV-2 variants. Sequenced by immunoSEQ multiplex PCR; TCRdb stores in-frame clones only, minus some. The data contain under 300,000 clones, around nine tenths of them singletons. The starting material was peripheral blood, obtained in a trial of Ad26.COV2.S vaccine versus placebo. These receptors all stem from a person aged 18-60 years who received the Ad26.COV2.S COVID-19 vaccine or a placebo. Each CDR3 is given with its conserved first and last residue. D genes are given only for firm matches. Clone sizes are given selectively: once, few, many, or a class where the clone is expanded.

>TRBV7-9|TRBD1|TRBJ2-2|NA
TGTGCCAGCAGCCCCCGACAGGGAATGTCGGGAACCGGGGAGCTGTTTTTT
CASSPRQGMSGTGELFF
>TRBV5-6|NA|TRBJ1-6|few
TGTGCCAGCAGCTCAAAGGACAGAAATTCACCCCTCCACTTT
CASSSKDRNSPLHF
>TRBV2|NA|TRBJ2-3|NA
TGTGCCAGCAAGGGAGGTATCGTAACAGATACGCAGTATTTT
CASKGGIVTDTQYF
>TRBV7-5|NA|TRBJ1-3|NA
TGTGCCAGAAGCTTAGGGGCGGCCCCTTCTGGAAACACCATATATTTT
CARSLGAAPSGNTIYF
>TRBV2|NA|TRBJ1-1|once
TGTGCCAGCAGTCGCGAATCCAACCCAAACACTGAAGCTTTCTTT
CASSRESNPNTEAFF
>TRBV30|TRBD1|TRBJ1-2|NA
TGTGCCTGGAGCAAACCGTCGGGACAGCCGAACTATGGCTACACCTTC
CAWSKPSGQPNYGYTF
>TRBV5-1|TRBD1|TRBJ2-3|NA
TGCGCCAGCAGCCATAACCGGGACAGCCAAGTAGATACGCAGTATTTT
CASSHNRDSQVDTQYF
>TRBV11-1|TRBD2|TRBJ2-1|NA
TGTGCCAGCAGCTTACGACTAGCGGATAACAATGAGCAGTTCTTC
CASSLRLADNNEQFF
>TRBV6-2/TRBV6-3|NA|TRBJ1-1|NA
TGTGCCAGCAGCCTGGGACCGACTGAAGCTTTCTTT
CASSLGPTEAFF
>TRBV20-1|NA|TRBJ1-3|NA
TGCAGTGCCCCCTCTGGAAACACCATATATTTT
CSAPSGNTIYF
>TRBV9|NA|TRBJ1-2|NA
TGTGCCAGCAGCGTAGCAACGGGGTATGGCTACACCTTC
CASSVATGYGYTF
>TRBV23-1|TRBD1|TRBJ1-5|NA
TGCGCCAGCAGTCGCCACGGGACAGGAAATCAGCCCCAGCATTTT
CASSRHGTGNQPQHF
>TRBV6-1|TRBD1|TRBJ1-2|once
TGTGCCAGCAGTGAAAGGAGCGCCAGGACAGGAGGTGGCTACACCTTC
CASSERSARTGGGYTF
>TRBV2|TRBD2|TRBJ2-3|NA
TGTGCCAGCAGCTGGGCGGGAGGGACTAGCACAGATACGCAGTATTTT
CASSWAGGTSTDTQYF
>TRBV6-5|NA|TRBJ1-5|NA
TGTGCCAGCAGGAGTGGGGGGATACGGCAGCCCCAGCATTTT
CASRSGGIRQPQHF
>TRBV6-5|NA|TRBJ1-5|NA
TGTGCCAGCAGGAACCAAATTACCCAAGATCAGCCCCAGCATTTT
CASRNQITQDQPQHF
>TRBV11-1|NA|TRBJ2-7|NA
TGTGCCAGCAGCTTAGAAGGCCGGGGCTCTGAGTACTTC
CASSLEGRGSEYF
>TRBV3-1/TRBV3-2|NA|TRBJ2-2|NA
TGTGCCAGCAGCCAGGTGTTCAAGCGGAAGGACCCCGGGGAGCTGTTTTTT
CASSQVFKRKDPGELFF
>TRBV7-8|NA|TRBJ1-4|few
TGTGCCAGCAGCAGTAATAGGGGGAGCAATGAAAAACTGTTTTTT
CASSSNRGSNEKLFF
>TRBV30|NA|TRBJ1-4|NA
TGTGCCTGGAGTGTAGCCTCAACTAATGAAAAACTGTTTTTT
CAWSVASTNEKLFF
>TRBV7-9|NA|TRBJ2-3|once
TGTGCCAGCAGCTTGGACGGGGTTAGCACAGATACGCAGTATTTT
CASSLDGVSTDTQYF
>TRBV7-2|NA|TRBJ1-1|NA
TGTGCCAGCAGCTTAGTGGGGCAGGGGTTCGACACTGAAGCTTTCTTT
CASSLVGQGFDTEAFF